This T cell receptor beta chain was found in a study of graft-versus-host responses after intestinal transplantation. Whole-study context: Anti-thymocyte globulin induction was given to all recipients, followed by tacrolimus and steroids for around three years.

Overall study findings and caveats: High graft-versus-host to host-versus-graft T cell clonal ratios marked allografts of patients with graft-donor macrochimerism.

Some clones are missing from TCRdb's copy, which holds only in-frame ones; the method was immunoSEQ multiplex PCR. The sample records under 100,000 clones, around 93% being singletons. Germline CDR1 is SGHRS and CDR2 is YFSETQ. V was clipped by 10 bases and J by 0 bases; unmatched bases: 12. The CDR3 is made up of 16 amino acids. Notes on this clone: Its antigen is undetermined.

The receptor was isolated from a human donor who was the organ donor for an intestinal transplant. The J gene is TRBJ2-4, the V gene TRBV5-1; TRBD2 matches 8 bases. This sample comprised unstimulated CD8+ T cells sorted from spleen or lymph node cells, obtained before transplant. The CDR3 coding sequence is TGCGCCTCTCGAGCGGGACTAGGTTTAGCCAAAAACATTCAGTACTTC. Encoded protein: CASRAGLGLAKNIQYF.